Listed below are T cell receptor beta chains from one sample, sequenced in a study of T cells after yellow fever vaccination. TCRdb reprocessed the 5' RACE reads via MiXCR and lists one record per CDR3 protein. Of around 25,000 distinct CDR3 sequences in the sample, 3% to 4% are singletons; the top ten hold 0.75% to 1%. The sequencing here drew on PBMCs, either bulk or a sorted T-cell subset (CD4+, CD8+, memory, or dextramer-sorted; not recorded which), taken about 49 days after the first yellow fever vaccination. The receptors derive from a man aged 18 to 30 who received the YFV17D yellow fever vaccine. Both conserved end residues are part of each CDR3. Fields, in order: clone size, J gene, D gene, V gene, CDR3 DNA, CDR3 protein. D genes are given only for firm matches. The size field reads how often the clone was seen (once, few, many) or a class if it is expanded.

size: many; J: TRBJ2-7; D: .; V: TRBV29-1; DNA: TGCAGCGTGGGACGTAGCTACGAGCAGTACTTC; CDR3: CSVGRSYEQYF
size: many; J: TRBJ1-5; D: .; V: TRBV4-1; DNA: TGCGCCAGCAGCCCCCGCTGGGTTAGCAATCAGCCCCAGCATTTT; CDR3: CASSPRWVSNQPQHF
size: many; J: TRBJ2-2; D: .; V: TRBV7-9; DNA: TGTGCCAGCAGGGCTCCGAGGAGAGGGGACACCGGGGAGCTGTTTTTT; CDR3: CASRAPRRGDTGELFF
size: many; J: TRBJ2-1; D: TRBD2; V: TRBV29-1; DNA: TGCAGCGTGGGGCGGGGGTTTGCGAATGAGCAGTTCTTC; CDR3: CSVGRGFANEQFF
size: many; J: TRBJ2-5; D: TRBD2; V: TRBV7-3; DNA: TGTGCCAGCAGCCTAGCGGGGGTGGACCAAGAGACCCAGTACTTC; CDR3: CASSLAGVDQETQYF
size: many; J: TRBJ2-3; D: .; V: TRBV6-5; DNA: TGTGCCAGCAGTTACTCGAAGATTCAAGATACGCAGTATTTT; CDR3: CASSYSKIQDTQYF
size: many; J: TRBJ2-3; D: .; V: TRBV6-5; DNA: TGTGCCAGCAGTTACGGGGGTAGCGGTAGCACAGATACGCAGTATTTT; CDR3: CASSYGGSGSTDTQYF
size: many; J: TRBJ1-3; D: .; V: TRBV6-5; DNA: TGTGCCAGCAGTTACTCGGCCAGGGGTGGAAACACCATATATTTT; CDR3: CASSYSARGGNTIYF
size: many; J: TRBJ2-5; D: .; V: TRBV6-5; DNA: TGTGCCAGCAGTTACCCTCAAAGGAGGGGGGAGACCCAGTACTTC; CDR3: CASSYPQRRGETQYF
size: many; J: TRBJ2-1; D: .; V: TRBV3-1; DNA: TGTGCCAGCAGCCTACGGGACGCCAGCGGTTCTGAGCAGTTCTTC; CDR3: CASSLRDASGSEQFF
size: many; J: TRBJ1-1; D: .; V: TRBV5-1; DNA: TGCGCCAGCAGCTCGCATGCAGGGCTGAAGAACACTGAAGCTTTCTTT; CDR3: CASSSHAGLKNTEAFF
size: many; J: TRBJ1-1; D: TRBD1; V: TRBV7-2; DNA: TGTGCCAGCAGCTTCACAGGGGTGGGAAACACTGAAGCTTTCTTT; CDR3: CASSFTGVGNTEAFF
size: few; J: TRBJ1-1; D: TRBD1; V: TRBV5-1; DNA: TGCGCCAGCAGCCCGGGACAGGGGGTAGGGGCTTTCTTT; CDR3: CASSPGQGVGAFF
size: medium-sized; J: TRBJ2-5; D: .; V: TRBV5-1; DNA: TGCGCCAGCAGCTTGGTTCCCCCCGGGGAGACCCAGTACTTC; CDR3: CASSLVPPGETQYF
size: many; J: TRBJ1-2; D: .; V: TRBV11-2; DNA: TGTGCCAGCAGCTTAGACCGCCCTAACTATGGCTACACCTTC; CDR3: CASSLDRPNYGYTF
size: many; J: TRBJ1-5; D: .; V: TRBV29-1; DNA: TGCAGCGTTGAAGAAGGGCAGGGAGGGCAGCCCCAGCATTTT; CDR3: CSVEEGQGGQPQHF
size: many; J: TRBJ1-1; D: .; V: TRBV7-9; DNA: TGTGCCAGCAGCTTAGGAGCCCCCACTGAAGCTTTCTTT; CDR3: CASSLGAPTEAFF
size: many; J: TRBJ2-3; D: .; V: TRBV9; DNA: TGTGCCAGCAGCGCGGACCGGAACACAGATACGCAGTATTTT; CDR3: CASSADRNTDTQYF
size: many; J: TRBJ1-2; D: TRBD1; V: TRBV6-5; DNA: TGTGCCAGCAGCCGGGACAGCTATGGCTACACCTTC; CDR3: CASSRDSYGYTF
size: many; J: TRBJ1-6; D: .; V: TRBV7-9; DNA: TGTGCCAGCAGCTTACAGGGTTATTCACCCCTCCACTTT; CDR3: CASSLQGYSPLHF
size: many; J: TRBJ1-6; D: .; V: TRBV5-1; DNA: TGCGCCAGCAGCTTGCAACCCGGGACGGTTGAGGAGCCCACCTTT; CDR3: CASSLQPGTVEEPTF
size: many; J: TRBJ2-1; D: TRBD2; V: TRBV4-2; DNA: TGTGCCAGCAGCCAGGGCGGGCATCGGGGGGGGGCCTACAATGAGCAGTTCTTC; CDR3: CASSQGGHRGGAYNEQFF
size: many; J: TRBJ2-7; D: .; V: TRBV9; DNA: TGTGCCAGCAGCCGCCAAGGGCAGGGCGGCGAGCAGTACTTC; CDR3: CASSRQGQGGEQYF
size: many; J: TRBJ2-7; D: .; V: TRBV30; DNA: TGTGCCTGGAGTGTCAGCTCCTACGAGCAGTACTTC; CDR3: CAWSVSSYEQYF
size: many; J: TRBJ1-3; D: .; V: TRBV20-1; DNA: TGCAGTGCTAGAACGGGACACACCATATATTTT; CDR3: CSARTGHTIYF
size: many; J: TRBJ2-2; D: TRBD2; V: TRBV20-1; DNA: TGCAGTGCTAGACCTCCCACCCAGCGGGGTACGAACACCGGGGAGCTGTTTTTT; CDR3: CSARPPTQRGTNTGELFF
size: many; J: TRBJ2-6; D: TRBD1; V: TRBV20-1; DNA: TGCAGTGCTAGTGGCAGGGGGCACGGGGCCAACGTCCTGACTTTC; CDR3: CSASGRGHGANVLTF
size: medium-sized; J: TRBJ2-1; D: .; V: TRBV3-1; DNA: TGTGCCAGCAGCCAAGGGGACCTCAATGAGCAGTTCTTC; CDR3: CASSQGDLNEQFF
size: many; J: TRBJ1-6; D: .; V: TRBV4-2; DNA: TGTGCCAGCAGTGAGCGGGGTGGCTCCTATAATTCACCCCTCCACTTT; CDR3: CASSERGGSYNSPLHF
size: many; J: TRBJ2-3; D: TRBD2; V: TRBV30; DNA: TGTGCCTGGTGTCGGGGGGACACAGATACGCAGTATTTT; CDR3: CAWCRGDTDTQYF
size: many; J: TRBJ2-5; D: .; V: TRBV5-4; DNA: TGTGCCAGCAGCTCCACAGGGACCCAAGAGACCCAGTACTTC; CDR3: CASSSTGTQETQYF
size: medium-sized; J: TRBJ1-1; D: .; V: TRBV20-1; DNA: TGCAGTGCTAGAGTTGGACTGACGAACACTGAAGCTTTCTTT; CDR3: CSARVGLTNTEAFF
size: many; J: TRBJ1-2; D: TRBD1; V: TRBV12-3/TRBV12-4; DNA: TGTGCCAGCAGTCCCGGGACAGGCGACTATGGCTACACCTTC; CDR3: CASSPGTGDYGYTF
size: many; J: TRBJ2-6; D: .; V: TRBV28; DNA: TGTGCCAGCAGGAAGGGAGGGACAACCCACTCTGGGGCCAACGTCCTGACTTTC; CDR3: CASRKGGTTHSGANVLTF
size: many; J: TRBJ1-2; D: .; V: TRBV5-6; DNA: TGTGCCAGCAGCTTGGGCCAGCTATCCGGCTATGGCTACACCTTC; CDR3: CASSLGQLSGYGYTF
size: many; J: TRBJ2-7; D: TRBD1; V: TRBV12-3/TRBV12-4; DNA: TGTGCCAGCAGTCCGCGACAGGGGTTATACCCCGAGCAGTACTTC; CDR3: CASSPRQGLYPEQYF
size: many; J: TRBJ2-3; D: TRBD2; V: TRBV7-2; DNA: TGTGCCAGCAGCATACTAGCGGGGGACACAGATACGCAGTATTTT; CDR3: CASSILAGDTDTQYF
size: many; J: TRBJ2-6; D: .; V: TRBV6-2/TRBV6-3; DNA: TGTGCCACCTCTTCTGGGGCCAACGTCCTGACTTTC; CDR3: CATSSGANVLTF
size: many; J: TRBJ1-2; D: TRBD1; V: TRBV5-1; DNA: TGCGCCAGCAGCTCGGACAGGGGAACTAACTATGGCTACACCTTC; CDR3: CASSSDRGTNYGYTF
size: many; J: TRBJ1-1; D: .; V: TRBV7-2; DNA: TGTGCCAGCAGCCCCCATTCGGGCCAAGGCCAAGCTTTCTTT; CDR3: CASSPHSGQGQAFF
size: many; J: TRBJ2-7; D: .; V: TRBV7-9; DNA: TGTGCCAGCAGCTTACAGAGTAGCTCCTACGAGCAGTACTTC; CDR3: CASSLQSSSYEQYF
size: many; J: TRBJ2-1; D: TRBD1; V: TRBV12-3/TRBV12-4; DNA: TGTGCCAGCAGTTTAATGACGACAGGGGATGAGCAGTTCTTC; CDR3: CASSLMTTGDEQFF
size: many; J: TRBJ1-6; D: .; V: TRBV7-2; DNA: TGTGCCAGCAGCTTACTGTCAGGATCCAATTCACCCCTCCACTTT; CDR3: CASSLLSGSNSPLHF
size: many; J: TRBJ1-5; D: .; V: TRBV2; DNA: TGTGCCAGCAGTGAAGGGGGCCTTAATCAGCCCCAGCATTTT; CDR3: CASSEGGLNQPQHF
size: many; J: TRBJ1-5; D: TRBD1; V: TRBV6-1; DNA: TGTGCCAGCAGCGACAGGGGGCAACAGCCCCAGCATTTT; CDR3: CASSDRGQQPQHF
size: many; J: TRBJ1-2; D: .; V: TRBV4-2; DNA: TGTGCCAGCAGCCAAGATCTCTTAATGCCTAACTATGGCTACACCTTC; CDR3: CASSQDLLMPNYGYTF